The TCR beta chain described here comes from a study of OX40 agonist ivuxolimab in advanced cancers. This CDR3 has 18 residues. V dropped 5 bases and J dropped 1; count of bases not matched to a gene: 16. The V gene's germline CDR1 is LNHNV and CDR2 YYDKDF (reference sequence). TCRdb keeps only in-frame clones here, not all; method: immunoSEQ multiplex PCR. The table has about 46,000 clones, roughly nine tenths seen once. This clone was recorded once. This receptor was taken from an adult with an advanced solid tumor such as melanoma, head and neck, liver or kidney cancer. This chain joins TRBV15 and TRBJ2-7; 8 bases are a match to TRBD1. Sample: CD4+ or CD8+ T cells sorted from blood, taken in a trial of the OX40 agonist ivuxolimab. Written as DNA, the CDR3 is TGTGCCACCAGCTCCCTGCGGATGGACAGGGTCGATTCCTACGAGCAGTACTTC. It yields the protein CATSSLRMDRVDSYEQYF.